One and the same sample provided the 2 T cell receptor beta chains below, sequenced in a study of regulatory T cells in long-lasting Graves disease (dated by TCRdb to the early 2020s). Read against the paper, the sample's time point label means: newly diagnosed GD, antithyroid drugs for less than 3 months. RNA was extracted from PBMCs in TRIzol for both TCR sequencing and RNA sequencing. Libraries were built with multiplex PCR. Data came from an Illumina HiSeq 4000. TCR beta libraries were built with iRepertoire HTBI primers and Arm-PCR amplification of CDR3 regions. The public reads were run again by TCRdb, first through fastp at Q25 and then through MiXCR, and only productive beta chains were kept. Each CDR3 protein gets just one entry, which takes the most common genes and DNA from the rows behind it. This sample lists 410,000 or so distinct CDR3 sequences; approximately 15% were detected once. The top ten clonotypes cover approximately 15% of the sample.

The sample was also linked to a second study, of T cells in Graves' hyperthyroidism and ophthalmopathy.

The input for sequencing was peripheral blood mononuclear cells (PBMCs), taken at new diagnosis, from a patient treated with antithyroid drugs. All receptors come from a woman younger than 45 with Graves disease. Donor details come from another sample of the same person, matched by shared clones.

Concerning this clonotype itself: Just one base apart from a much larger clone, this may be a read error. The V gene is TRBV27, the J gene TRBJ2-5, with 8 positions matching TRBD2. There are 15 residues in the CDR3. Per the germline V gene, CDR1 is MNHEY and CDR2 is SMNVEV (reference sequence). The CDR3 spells CAGSFTSGRGETQYF. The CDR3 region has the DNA TGTGCCGGCAGTTTTACCAGCGGGAGAGGAGAGACCCAGTACTTC.

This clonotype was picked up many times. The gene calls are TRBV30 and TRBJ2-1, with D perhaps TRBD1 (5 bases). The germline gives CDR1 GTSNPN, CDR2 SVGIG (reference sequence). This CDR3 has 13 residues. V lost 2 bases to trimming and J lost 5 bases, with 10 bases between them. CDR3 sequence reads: CAWSLQVHNEQFF. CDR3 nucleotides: TGTGCCTGGAGTCTACAGGTTCACAATGAGCAGTTCTTC.